This T cell receptor (beta chain) was documented in a study of blood T cells in healthy people across ages. This clonotype was counted between two and nine times. V was cut by 5 bases and J by 1 base, with 12 bases left in between. The CDR3 spans 14 residues. Germline CDR1 is SGHRS and CDR2 is YFSETQ. A J-beta primer mix and a sample-barcoded 5' primer were used in a second PCR of roughly 6 to 12 cycles. TCRdb passed the 5' RACE reads through MiXCR, listing each CDR3 protein once. The sample shows 900,000 to 950,000 distinct CDR3 sequences, almost 30% of them seen only once. Another study also made use of these data, one on T cells of mothers and their children.

The sequenced material came from blood. This chain links TRBV5-1 with TRBJ1-1, with a tentative D call TRBD1 (5 bases). The TCR sequence derives from a woman in her thirties or forties in good health. For the CDR3, the DNA is TGCGCCAGCAGTCAGGGTTTTGAGAACACTGAAGCTTTCTTT. It encodes CASSQGFENTEAFF.